This note documents a single T cell receptor beta chain sequence. This clonotype has only a few counts. This receptor's antigen is unknown. No base quality information exists; no much larger clone differs at one position. These data originate in a study of T-cell reconstitution after alpha-beta-depleted transplantation in children (dated by TCRdb to the mid-2010s). Turning to the overall study: Using TCR repertoire profiling, the study followed T-cell immune reconstitution in a quantitative way in children after TCRalphabeta/CD19-depleted allogeneic hematopoietic cell transplantation.

Library preparation was by PCR. Sequencer: Illumina HiSeq 2500. TCR library preparation used molecular barcoding, with unique molecular identifiers applied to normalize quantification of the TCRbeta repertoire. TCRdb trimmed the raw reads at Q25, called clones with MiXCR and kept productive beta chains. For every CDR3 protein sequence, its rows merge into one entry that carries the most common genes and DNA. This sample holds around 400,000 distinct CDR3 sequences; around 9.9% were observed only once. The ten most abundant clones make up about 5% of the sample. The sequencing used PBMCs from the stem cell graft donor, collected from the stem cell graft. The clonotype originates from a human donor who donated a stem cell graft to a child with acute myeloid leukemia.

In nucleotides, the sequence is TGTGCCAGCAGGGGGAGGGGCAGCAAAAAGACAGATACGCAGTATTTT. Its protein product is CASRGRGSKKTDTQYF. Recombination linked TRBV12-3 or TRBV12-4 to TRBJ2-3, with 7 bases aligning to TRBD2. The CDR3 runs 16 residues from the cysteine to the phenylalanine. Only the CDR3 part of the read is kept: 48 bases, read in frame from the first base. Compared with germline, V lacks 6 bases and J lacks 3 bases; bases without a gene match: 12.